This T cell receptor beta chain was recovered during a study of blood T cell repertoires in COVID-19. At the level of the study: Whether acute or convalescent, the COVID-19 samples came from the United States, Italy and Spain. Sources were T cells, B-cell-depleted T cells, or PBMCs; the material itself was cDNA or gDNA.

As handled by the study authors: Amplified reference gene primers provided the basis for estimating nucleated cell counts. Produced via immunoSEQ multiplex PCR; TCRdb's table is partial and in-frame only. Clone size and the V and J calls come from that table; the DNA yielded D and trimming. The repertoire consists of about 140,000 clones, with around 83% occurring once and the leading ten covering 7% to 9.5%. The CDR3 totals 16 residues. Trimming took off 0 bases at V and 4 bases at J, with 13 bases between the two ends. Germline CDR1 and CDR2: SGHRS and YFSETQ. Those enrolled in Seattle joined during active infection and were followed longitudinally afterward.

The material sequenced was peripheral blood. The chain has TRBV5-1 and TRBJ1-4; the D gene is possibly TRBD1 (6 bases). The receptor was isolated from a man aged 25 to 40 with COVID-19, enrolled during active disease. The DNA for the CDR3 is TGCGCCAGCAGCTTGGGGGATGGACAGCTTAATGAAAAACTGTTTTTT. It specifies CASSLGDGQLNEKLFF.